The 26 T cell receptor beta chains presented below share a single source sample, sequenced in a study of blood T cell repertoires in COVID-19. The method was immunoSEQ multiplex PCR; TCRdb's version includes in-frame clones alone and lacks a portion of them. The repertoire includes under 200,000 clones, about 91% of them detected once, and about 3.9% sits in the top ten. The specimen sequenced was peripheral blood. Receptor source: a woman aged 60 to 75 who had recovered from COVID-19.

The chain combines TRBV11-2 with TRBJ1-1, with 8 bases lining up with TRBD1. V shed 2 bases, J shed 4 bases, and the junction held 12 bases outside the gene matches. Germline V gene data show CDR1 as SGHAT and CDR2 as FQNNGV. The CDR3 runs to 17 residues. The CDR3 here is CASSLSPTGASFTEAFF. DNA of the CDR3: TGTGCCAGCAGCTTATCCCCGACAGGGGCTAGCTTCACTGAAGCTTTCTTT.

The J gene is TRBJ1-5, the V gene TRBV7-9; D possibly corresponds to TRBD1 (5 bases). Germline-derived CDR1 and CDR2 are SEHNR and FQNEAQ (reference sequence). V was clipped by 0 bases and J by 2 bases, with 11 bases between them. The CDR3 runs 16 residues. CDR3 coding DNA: TGTGCCAGCAGCTTAGCGTGGGGAGGGGGCAATCAGCCCCAGCATTTT. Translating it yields CASSLAWGGGNQPQHF.

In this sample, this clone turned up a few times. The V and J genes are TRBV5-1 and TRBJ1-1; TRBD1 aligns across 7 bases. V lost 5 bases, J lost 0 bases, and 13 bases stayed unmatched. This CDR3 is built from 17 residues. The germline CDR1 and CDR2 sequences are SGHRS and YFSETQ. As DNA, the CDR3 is TGCGCCAGCAGGGTCCCGGACAGGTCGCCGATGAACACTGAAGCTTTCTTT. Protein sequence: CASRVPDRSPMNTEAFF. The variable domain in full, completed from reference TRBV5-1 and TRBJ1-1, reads KAGVTQTPRYLIKTRGQQVTLSCSPISGHRSVSWYQQTPGQGLQFLFEYFSETQRNKGNFPGRFSGRQFSNSRSEMNVSTLELGDSALYLCASRVPDRSPMNTEAFFGQGTRLTVV.

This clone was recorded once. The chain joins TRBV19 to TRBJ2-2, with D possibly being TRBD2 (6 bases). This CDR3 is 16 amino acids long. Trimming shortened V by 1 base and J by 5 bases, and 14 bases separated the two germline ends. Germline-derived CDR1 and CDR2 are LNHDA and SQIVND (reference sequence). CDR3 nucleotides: TGTGCCAGTAGTATAGTATGGAGGGGAGGAACCGGGGAGCTGTTTTTT. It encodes CASSIVWRGGTGELFF. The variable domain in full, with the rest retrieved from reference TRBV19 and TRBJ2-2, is DGGITQSPKYLFRKEGQNVTLSCEQNLNHDAMYWYRQDPGQGLRLIYYSQIVNDFQKGDIAEGYSVSREKKESFPLTVTSAQKNPTAFYLCASSIVWRGGTGELFFGEGSRLTVL.

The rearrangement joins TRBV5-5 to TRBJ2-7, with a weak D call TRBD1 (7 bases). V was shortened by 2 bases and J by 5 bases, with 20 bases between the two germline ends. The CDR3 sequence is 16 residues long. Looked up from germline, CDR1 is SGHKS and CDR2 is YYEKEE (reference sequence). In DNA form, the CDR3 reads TGTGCCAGCAGCTTCCCTCCTGCGACAGGGAGGAACGAGCAGTACTTC. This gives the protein CASSFPPATGRNEQYF.

The CDR3 coding sequence is TGTGCCAGCAGCCCCCGACAGGATAGTCAGCCCCAGCATTTT. Amino acids: CASSPRQDSQPQHF. The chain links TRBV3-1 (or the pseudogene TRBV3-2) to TRBJ1-5, with D maybe TRBD1 (6 bases). CDR1 LGHDT and CDR2 YNNKEL come from the germline V gene (reference sequence). The CDR3 length is 14 residues. Trimming shortened V by 4 bases and J by 6 bases, and 13 bases separated the two germline ends.

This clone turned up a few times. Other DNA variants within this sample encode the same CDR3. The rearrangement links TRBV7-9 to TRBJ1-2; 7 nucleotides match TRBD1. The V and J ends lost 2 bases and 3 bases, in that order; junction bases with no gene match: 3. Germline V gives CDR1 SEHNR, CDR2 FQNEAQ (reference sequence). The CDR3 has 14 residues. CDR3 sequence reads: CASSLNRGDYGYTF. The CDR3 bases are TGTGCCAGCAGCTTAAACAGGGGAGACTATGGCTACACCTTC.

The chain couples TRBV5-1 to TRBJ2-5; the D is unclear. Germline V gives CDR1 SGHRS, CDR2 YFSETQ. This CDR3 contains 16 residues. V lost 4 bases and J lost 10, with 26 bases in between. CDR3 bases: TGCGCCAGCAGCCCACCCGCTCCCGTATTCCCAAGAGACCAGTACTTC. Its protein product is CASSPPAPVFPRDQYF.

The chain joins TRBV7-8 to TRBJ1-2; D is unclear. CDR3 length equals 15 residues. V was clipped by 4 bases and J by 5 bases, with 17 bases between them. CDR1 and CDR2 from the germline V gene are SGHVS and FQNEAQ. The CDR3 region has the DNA TGTGCCAGCAGCTCAAACCCCGGGGAATCATATGGCTACACCTTC. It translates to CASSSNPGESYGYTF.

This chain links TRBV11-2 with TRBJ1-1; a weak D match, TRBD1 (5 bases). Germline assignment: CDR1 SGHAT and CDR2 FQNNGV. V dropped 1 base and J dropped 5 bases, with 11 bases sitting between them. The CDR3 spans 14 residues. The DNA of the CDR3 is TGTGCCAGCAGCTTAGGGGCAGGGTTTACTGAAGCTTTCTTT. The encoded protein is CASSLGAGFTEAFF. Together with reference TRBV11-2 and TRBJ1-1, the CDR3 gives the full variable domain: EAGVAQSPRYKIIEKRQSVAFWCNPISGHATLYWYQQILGQGPKLLIQFQNNGVVDDSQLPKDRFSAERLKGVDSTLKIQPAKLEDSAVYLCASSLGAGFTEAFFGQGTRLTVV.

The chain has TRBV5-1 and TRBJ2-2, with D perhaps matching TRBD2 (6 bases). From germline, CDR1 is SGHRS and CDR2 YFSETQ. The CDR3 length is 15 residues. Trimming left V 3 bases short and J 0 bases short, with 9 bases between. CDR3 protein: CASSSGVTNTGELFF. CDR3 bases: TGCGCCAGCAGCTCGGGGGTCACGAACACCGGGGAGCTGTTTTTT. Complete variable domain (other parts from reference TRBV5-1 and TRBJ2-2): KAGVTQTPRYLIKTRGQQVTLSCSPISGHRSVSWYQQTPGQGLQFLFEYFSETQRNKGNFPGRFSGRQFSNSRSEMNVSTLELGDSALYLCASSSGVTNTGELFFGEGSRLTVL.

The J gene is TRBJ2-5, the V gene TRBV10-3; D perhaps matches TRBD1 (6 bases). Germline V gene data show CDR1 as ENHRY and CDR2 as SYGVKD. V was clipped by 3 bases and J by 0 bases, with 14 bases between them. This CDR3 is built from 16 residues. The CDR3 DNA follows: TGTGCCATCAGTGACAGGGGCCCTTTGTACCAAGAGACCCAGTACTTC. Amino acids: CAISDRGPLYQETQYF.

CDR3 residues: CASNDRGVSYEQYF. DNA of the CDR3: TGTGCCAGTAACGACAGGGGGGTCTCCTACGAGCAGTACTTC. The rearrangement uses TRBV19 and TRBJ2-7; 9 bases agree with TRBD1. The CDR3 is 14 residues long. V was pared by 7 bases and J by 0 bases, with 4 bases of the junction left unmatched. CDR1 and CDR2 (germline): LNHDA, SQIVND (reference sequence).

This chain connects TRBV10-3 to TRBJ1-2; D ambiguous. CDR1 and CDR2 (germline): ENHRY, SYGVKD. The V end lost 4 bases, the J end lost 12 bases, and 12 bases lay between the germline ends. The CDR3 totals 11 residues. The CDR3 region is CAISVGHKHTF. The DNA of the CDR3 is TGTGCCATCAGTGTGGGCCATAAACACACCTTC.

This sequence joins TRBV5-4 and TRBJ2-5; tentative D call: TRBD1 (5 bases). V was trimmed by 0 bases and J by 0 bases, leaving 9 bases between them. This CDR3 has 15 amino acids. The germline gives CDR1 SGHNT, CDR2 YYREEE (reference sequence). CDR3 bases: TGTGCCAGCAGCTTGGAGTCAGGGTACCAAGAGACCCAGTACTTC. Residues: CASSLESGYQETQYF.

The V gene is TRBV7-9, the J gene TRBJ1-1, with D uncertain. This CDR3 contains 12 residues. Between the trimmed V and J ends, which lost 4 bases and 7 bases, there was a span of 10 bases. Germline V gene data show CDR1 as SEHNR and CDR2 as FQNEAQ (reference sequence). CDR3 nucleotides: TGTGCCAGCAGCTCGTCGGTCGATGAAGCTTTCTTT. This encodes CASSSSVDEAFF.

DNA for the CDR3: TGTGCCAGCAGTGAAGCCCGGCAGGGTAGCGGCGAGCAGTACTTC. Protein sequence: CASSEARQGSGEQYF. V usage is TRBV2 and J usage is TRBJ2-7; D perhaps matches TRBD2 (6 bases). Germline CDR1 and CDR2: SNHLY and FYNNEI. The CDR3 contains 15 residues. The V end was cut by 0 bases, the J end by 6 bases, with 15 bases between.

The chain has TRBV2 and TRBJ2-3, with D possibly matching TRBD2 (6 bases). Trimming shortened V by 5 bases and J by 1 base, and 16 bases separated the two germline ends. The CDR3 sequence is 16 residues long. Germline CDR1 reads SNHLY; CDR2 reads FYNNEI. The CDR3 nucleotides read TGTGCCAGCAGTCTCTACGGGACTCCAGGCACAGATACGCAGTATTTT. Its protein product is CASSLYGTPGTDTQYF.

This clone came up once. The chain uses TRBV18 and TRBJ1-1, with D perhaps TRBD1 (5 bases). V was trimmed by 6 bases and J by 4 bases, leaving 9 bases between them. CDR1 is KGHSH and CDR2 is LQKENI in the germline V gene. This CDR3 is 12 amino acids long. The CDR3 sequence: CASSQGSTEAFF. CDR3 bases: TGTGCCAGCTCCCAGGGTTCCACTGAAGCTTTCTTT.

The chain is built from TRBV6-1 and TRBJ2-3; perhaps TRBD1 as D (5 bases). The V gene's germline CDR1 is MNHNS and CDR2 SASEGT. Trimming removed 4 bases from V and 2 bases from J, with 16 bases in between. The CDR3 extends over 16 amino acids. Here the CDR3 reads CASSGHRNPSTDTQYF. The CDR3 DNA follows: TGTGCCAGCAGTGGCCACAGGAACCCCTCCACAGATACGCAGTATTTT.

CDR3 sequence reads: CASTGSPTNTGELFF. The CDR3 nucleotides are TGTGCCAGCACAGGTTCGCCGACGAACACCGGGGAGCTGTTTTTT. The rearrangement uses TRBV2 and TRBJ2-2; unclear D gene. The germline V and J ends were trimmed by 7 bases and 0 bases, with 12 bases remaining between them. This CDR3 contains 15 residues. Germline loops: CDR1 SNHLY, CDR2 FYNNEI.

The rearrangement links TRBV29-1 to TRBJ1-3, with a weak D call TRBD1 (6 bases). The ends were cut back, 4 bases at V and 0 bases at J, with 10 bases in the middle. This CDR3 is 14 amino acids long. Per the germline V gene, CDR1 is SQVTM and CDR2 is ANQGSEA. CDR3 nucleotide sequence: TGCAGCGTTGGGGGACAAGGCTCTGGAAACACCATATATTTT. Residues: CSVGGQGSGNTIYF.

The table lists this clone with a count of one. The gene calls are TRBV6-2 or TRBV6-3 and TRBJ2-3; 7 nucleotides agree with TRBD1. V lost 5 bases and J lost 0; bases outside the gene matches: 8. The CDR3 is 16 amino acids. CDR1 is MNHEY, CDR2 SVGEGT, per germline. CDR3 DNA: TGTGCCAGCAGTACATACAGGGGTACAAGCACAGATACGCAGTATTTT. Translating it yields CASSTYRGTSTDTQYF.

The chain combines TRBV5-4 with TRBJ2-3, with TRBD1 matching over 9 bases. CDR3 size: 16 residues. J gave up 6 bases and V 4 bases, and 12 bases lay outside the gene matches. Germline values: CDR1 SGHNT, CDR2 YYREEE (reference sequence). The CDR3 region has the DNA TGTGCCAGCAGCGAGCCGGGACAGGGCGCATGGGATACGCAGTATTTT. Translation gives CASSEPGQGAWDTQYF. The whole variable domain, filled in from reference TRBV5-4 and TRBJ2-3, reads ETGVTQSPTHLIKTRGQQVTLRCSSQSGHNTVSWYQQALGQGPQFIFQYYREEENGRGNFPPRFSGLQFPNYSSELNVNALELDDSALYLCASSEPGQGAWDTQYFGPGTRLTVL.

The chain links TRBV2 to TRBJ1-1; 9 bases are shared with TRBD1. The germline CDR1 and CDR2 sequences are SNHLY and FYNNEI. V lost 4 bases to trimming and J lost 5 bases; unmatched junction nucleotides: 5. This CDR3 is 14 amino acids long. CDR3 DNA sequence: TGTGCCAGCAGTGCACAGGGGGCCAGGACTGAAGCTTTCTTT. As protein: CASSAQGARTEAFF.

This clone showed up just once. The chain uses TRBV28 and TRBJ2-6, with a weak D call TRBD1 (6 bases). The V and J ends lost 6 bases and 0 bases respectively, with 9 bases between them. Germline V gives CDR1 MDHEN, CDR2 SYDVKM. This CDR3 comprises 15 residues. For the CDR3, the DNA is TGTGCCAGCAGCAAAGGGGGCTCTGGGGCCAACGTCCTGACTTTC. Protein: CASSKGGSGANVLTF.